This is a list of T cell receptor beta chains from one sample in a study of CD8 T cells in ankylosing spondylitis. TCRdb analysed the 5' RACE reads with MiXCR anew, one entry per CDR3 protein. The sample lists about 540,000 distinct CDR3 sequences; over 9.5% were seen once. The sample comprised blood, either unsorted or a sorted T cell fraction (not recorded which). All receptors derive from a male donor with ankylosing spondylitis. Both conserved end residues are part of each CDR3. D genes are given only for firm matches. The size field is filled for only some rows; it gives once, few, many or a size class.

cdr3_nt cdr3_aa j_call v_call d_call cdr3_length clone_size
TGCAGCGCAGACCTTCAGGGGATCAAAAACATTCAGTACTTC CSADLQGIKNIQYF TRBJ2-4 TRBV29-1 . 14 .
TGTGCCTGCAGGCAGGGGCCCTATGGCTACACCTTC CACRQGPYGYTF TRBJ1-2 TRBV19 . 12 few
TGTGCCAGCAGTTTACTCGGGAGGAGCTCTGGAAACACCATATATTTT CASSLLGRSSGNTIYF TRBJ1-3 TRBV12-3/TRBV12-4 . 16 .
TGTGCCAGCAGCCTCACCGGAGTTCTAGACTACCAAGAGACCCAGTACTTC CASSLTGVLDYQETQYF TRBJ2-5 TRBV7-2 . 17 .
TGTGCCAGCAGCTACAGAAAAGAGACCCAGTACTTC CASSYRKETQYF TRBJ2-5 TRBV2 . 12 .
TGTGCCACCAGCAGAGATAGAGGGGTTGGTCAGCCCCAGCATTTT CATSRDRGVGQPQHF TRBJ1-5 TRBV15 . 15 few
TGCAGTGCGGAACTAGCGGGTGTCACAGATACGCAGTATTTT CSAELAGVTDTQYF TRBJ2-3 TRBV20-1 TRBD2 14 few
TGCGCCAGCAGCTCCGTGGGGTTTGAAGAGACCCAGTACTTC CASSSVGFEETQYF TRBJ2-5 TRBV5-1 . 14 .
TGCGCCAGCAGCTTAAGGCAGGGGGACCGGTCACCCCTCCACTTT CASSLRQGDRSPLHF TRBJ1-6 TRBV5-1 TRBD1 15 .
TGTGCCAGCAGTGACTCAAAGCGTAGAGCGGGGCTAGTGAATGAGCAGTTCTTC CASSDSKRRAGLVNEQFF TRBJ2-1 TRBV6-4 TRBD2 18 few
TGTGCCATCAGTGGGGACGGCACTATCTACGAGCAGTACTTC CAISGDGTIYEQYF TRBJ2-7 TRBV10-3 . 14 .
TGTGCCAGCAGCTTAGCGCAAGAGGGTTGGACTGAAGCTTTCTTT CASSLAQEGWTEAFF TRBJ1-1 TRBV7-9 . 15 many
TGTGCCAGCAGCTTAGCCAACGGAGTAACGTACGAGCAGTACTTC CASSLANGVTYEQYF TRBJ2-7 TRBV11-1 . 15 many
TGTGCCAGCAGCGTCAAATCTCGACAGCAACACGAGCAGTACTTC CASSVKSRQQHEQYF TRBJ2-7 TRBV11-2 . 15 .
TGTGCCAGCAGTGCCCAGGAGACCGGGGAGCTGTTTTTT CASSAQETGELFF TRBJ2-2 TRBV28 . 13 few
TGCAGCGTTGGGGGGGACAGAAGCTACGAGCAGTACTTC CSVGGDRSYEQYF TRBJ2-7 TRBV29-1 . 13 few
TGTGCCACCAGTGACCGCAATCCCAAAACCGGCACAGATACGCAGTATTTT CATSDRNPKTGTDTQYF TRBJ2-3 TRBV24-1 . 17 .
TGTGCCACCAGCAGCGGGATCAATTCACCCCTCCACTTT CATSSGINSPLHF TRBJ1-6 TRBV15 . 13 .
TGTGCCATCAGAGGGGGCATCTGGACTGAAGCTTTCTTT CAIRGGIWTEAFF TRBJ1-1 TRBV10-3 TRBD1 13 few
TGCAGTGCTCCAGCGGGGGGTAGCGGGGCCAACGTCCTGACTTTC CSAPAGGSGANVLTF TRBJ2-6 TRBV20-1 TRBD2 15 .
TGCGCCAGCAGCTTGGTTCGGGGCCGCACAGATACGCAGTATTTT CASSLVRGRTDTQYF TRBJ2-3 TRBV5-1 . 15 many
TGTGCCAGCAGCTCCCGGACTAGCGGGAGGGGTTACGAGCAGTACTTC CASSSRTSGRGYEQYF TRBJ2-7 TRBV5-4 TRBD2 16 few
TGCGCCAGCAGCTCGTCCTGGGATAACACCGGGGAGCTGTTTTTT CASSSSWDNTGELFF TRBJ2-2 TRBV5-1 . 15 many
TGTGCCAGCAGTTACTCATCAGAAGGTTCTCAGCCCCAGCATTTT CASSYSSEGSQPQHF TRBJ1-5 TRBV6-5 . 15 few